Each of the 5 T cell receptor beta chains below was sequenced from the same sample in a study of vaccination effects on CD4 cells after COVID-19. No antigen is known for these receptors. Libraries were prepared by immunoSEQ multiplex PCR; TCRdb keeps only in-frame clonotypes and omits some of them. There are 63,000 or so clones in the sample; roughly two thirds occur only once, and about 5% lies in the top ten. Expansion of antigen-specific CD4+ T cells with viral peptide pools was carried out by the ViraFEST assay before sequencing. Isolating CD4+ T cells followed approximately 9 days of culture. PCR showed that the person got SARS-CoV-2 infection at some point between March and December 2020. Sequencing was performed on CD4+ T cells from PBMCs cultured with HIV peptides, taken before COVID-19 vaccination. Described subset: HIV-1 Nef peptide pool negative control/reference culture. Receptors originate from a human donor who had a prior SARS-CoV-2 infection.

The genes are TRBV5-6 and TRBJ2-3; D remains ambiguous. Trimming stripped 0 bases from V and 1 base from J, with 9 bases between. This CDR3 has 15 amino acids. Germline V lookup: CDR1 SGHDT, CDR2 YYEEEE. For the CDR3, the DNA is TGTGCCAGCAGCTTGGATTTTGGGGGCACAGATACGCAGTATTTT. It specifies CASSLDFGGTDTQYF.

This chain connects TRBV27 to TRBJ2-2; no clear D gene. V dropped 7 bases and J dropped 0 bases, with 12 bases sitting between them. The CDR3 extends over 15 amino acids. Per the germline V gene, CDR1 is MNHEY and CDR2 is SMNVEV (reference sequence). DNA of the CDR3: TGTGCCAGCACCCTAAAGGCAGCGAACACCGGGGAGCTGTTTTTT. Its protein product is CASTLKAANTGELFF.

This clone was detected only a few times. CDR3 in DNA: TGCGCCAGCAGCTTGGGTTATCTAACCGTTAATGAGCAGTTCTTC. This translates into CASSLGYLTVNEQFF. V usage is TRBV5-1 and J usage is TRBJ2-1, with no clear D. CDR1 and CDR2 from the germline V gene are SGHRS and YFSETQ. There are 15 residues in the CDR3. V was trimmed by 0 bases and J by 7 bases, leaving 14 bases between them.

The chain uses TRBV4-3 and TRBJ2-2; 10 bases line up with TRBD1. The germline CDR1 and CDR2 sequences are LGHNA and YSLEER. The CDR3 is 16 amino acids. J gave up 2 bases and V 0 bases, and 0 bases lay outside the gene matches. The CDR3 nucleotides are TGCGCCAGCAGCCAAGAGACAGGGGGCAACACCGGGGAGCTGTTTTTT. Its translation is CASSQETGGNTGELFF.

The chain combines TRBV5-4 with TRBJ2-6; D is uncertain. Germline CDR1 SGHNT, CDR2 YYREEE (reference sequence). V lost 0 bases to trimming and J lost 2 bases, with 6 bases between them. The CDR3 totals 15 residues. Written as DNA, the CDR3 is TGTGCCAGCAGCTTGGATAGAACTGGGGCCAACGTCCTGACTTTC. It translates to CASSLDRTGANVLTF.